The following is a T cell receptor beta chain sequence with its context. Its specificity is not known. This record belongs to a study of CD8+CD57+ T cells in acquired aplastic anemia. About the study: Sorted cells (CD4+ and CD8+) yielded DNA amounts that averaged roughly 3.2 ug.

Between the trimmed V and J ends, which lost 8 bases and 5 bases, there was a span of 15 bases. Germline V gene lookup returns CDR1 DFQATT and CDR2 SNEGSKA (reference sequence). The CDR3 extends over 12 amino acids. Notes on the study in general: Between the patient and control groups, CD8+ Simpson's diversity did not differ significantly. Common to patients and controls were twenty-nine CD8+ CDR3 sequences.

The use of genomic DNA as template underpinned the TCR beta VDJ and CDR3 profiling. TCRdb reanalysed the reads using MiXCR and keeps one entry per CDR3 protein. The sample consists of just over 450,000 distinct CDR3 sequences, over 25% of them appearing once. Before being chosen for sequencing, patients had shown CD8+CD57+ cell expansion by flow cytometry. Every patient had severe acquired aplastic anemia. Source material: sorted CD4+, CD8+, or CD8+CD57+ T cells (not recorded which) from PBMCs. V is TRBV20-1 and J is TRBJ2-5; D is possibly TRBD1 (6 bases). The origin of this receptor is a human donor with aplastic anemia. CDR3 protein: CSTQGNMETQYF. In nucleotides, the CDR3 is TGCAGTACACAGGGTAATATGGAGACCCAGTACTTC.